This T cell receptor beta chain stems from a study of beta chain features in type 1 diabetes. Broader study findings: Among patients with Type 1 diabetes, TCRB CDR3s were moderately but significantly shorter in every one of the four CD4+ subsets. VDJ junctions from patients with type 1 diabetes contained fewer insertions and more deletions.

This CDR3 spans 14 amino acids. V dropped 3 bases and J dropped 1 base, with 10 bases sitting between them. CDR1 and CDR2 (germline): GTSNPN, SVGIG (reference sequence). The study reverse transcribed the entire isolated RNA, so it sequenced expressed TCRB transcripts. An average of approximately 3.4 million reads was obtained for naive, central memory and regulatory T cell samples. Sequencing used immunoSEQ multiplex PCR; TCRdb keeps in-frame clones, though not all of them. This table holds 300,000 to 450,000 clones, over 8.5% found once. About this clone: Its antigen remains unknown.

The rearrangement joins TRBV30 to TRBJ1-3; D ambiguous. The sequence was collected from a man aged 25 to 40 with type 1 diabetes. Material: central memory CD4+ T cells from blood. This chain's CDR3 is CAWSLSNSGNTIYF. The CDR3 DNA sequence: TGTGCCTGGAGCCTCAGTAATTCTGGAAACACCATATATTTT.